Listed here are 12 T cell receptor beta chains from one sample, sequenced in a study of T cell repertoires in cytomegalovirus infection. TCRdb reprocessed the reads via MiXCR and lists one record per CDR3 protein. The repertoire holds some 230,000 distinct CDR3 sequences, with approximately 22% as singletons. The sample was CD8+ T cells from PBMCs. All receptors derive from a human donor in good health (CMV status not recorded). Some clones in this sample may be carry-over from other donors' samples.

The chain couples TRBV7-9 to TRBJ2-4; D unresolved. The CDR3 is 16 residues long. Germline assignment: CDR1 SEHNR and CDR2 FQNEAQ (reference sequence). Between the trimmed V and J ends, which lost 3 bases and 0 bases, there was a span of 12 bases. CDR3 coding DNA: TGTGCCAGCAGCTTTAGTGATTCTATAGCCAAAAACATTCAGTACTTC. Translating gives CASSFSDSIAKNIQYF.

The rearrangement uses TRBV12-3 or TRBV12-4 and TRBJ2-2, with TRBD2 as a possible D gene (6 bases). The germline V and J ends were trimmed by 7 bases and 2 bases, with 14 bases remaining between them. The CDR3 covers 15 residues. CDR3 DNA sequence: TGTGCCAGCACCCCGCGGGACTCTAACACCGGGGAGCTGTTTTTT. Amino acid sequence: CASTPRDSNTGELFF.

The chain carries TRBV5-1 and TRBJ1-2, with unresolved D. V was clipped by 1 base and J by 1 base, with 8 bases between them. There are 14 residues in the CDR3. Germline lookup yields CDR1 SGHRS and CDR2 YFSETQ. The CDR3 is CASSLNGDNYGYTF. Written as DNA, the CDR3 is TGCGCCAGCAGCTTGAACGGAGATAACTATGGCTACACCTTC.

This clonotype was detected many times. The chain recombines TRBV19 with TRBJ1-1; 10 bases line up with TRBD1. The trim removed 10 bases at V and 3 bases at J, leaving 8 bases unmatched. Looked up from germline, CDR1 is LNHDA and CDR2 is SQIVND (reference sequence). The CDR3 consists of 14 residues. The CDR3 nucleotides read TGTGCCACCCGTCTTGGGACAGGGGACACTGAAGCTTTCTTT. Amino acids: CATRLGTGDTEAFF. Using reference TRBV19 and TRBJ1-1 for the parts outside the CDR3, the full variable domain is DGGITQSPKYLFRKEGQNVTLSCEQNLNHDAMYWYRQDPGQGLRLIYYSQIVNDFQKGDIAEGYSVSREKKESFPLTVTSAQKNPTAFYLCATRLGTGDTEAFFGQGTRLTVV.

The table lists this clonotype with many counts. V gene TRBV7-8 combines with J gene TRBJ1-1, with D possibly TRBD1 on 6 matching bases. CDR1 is SGHVS, CDR2 FQNEAQ, per germline. Trimming stripped 10 bases from V and 4 bases from J, with 16 bases between. The CDR3 length is 13 residues. This CDR3 is CATSGRGPTEAFF. The CDR3 DNA reads as TGTGCCACATCAGGGCGGGGGCCCACTGAAGCTTTCTTT. Complete variable domain (other parts from reference TRBV7-8 and TRBJ1-1): GAGVSQSPRYKVAKRGQDVALRCDPISGHVSLFWYQQALGQGPEFLTYFQNEAQLDKSGLPSDRFFAERPEGSVSTLKIQRTQQEDSAVYLCATSGRGPTEAFFGQGTRLTVV.

The J gene is TRBJ2-5, the V gene TRBV7-9, with TRBD1 as a possible D gene (5 bases). Germline CDR1 reads SEHNR; CDR2 reads FQNEAQ (reference sequence). The CDR3 contains 15 residues. Trimming cost V 0 bases and J 4 bases, with 12 bases left between them. The CDR3 sequence: CASSLAQGQRETQYF. CDR3 nucleotides: TGTGCCAGCAGCTTAGCCCAGGGTCAGCGAGAGACCCAGTACTTC. Full variable domain (missing parts from reference TRBV7-9 and TRBJ2-5): DTGVSQNPRHKITKRGQNVTFRCDPISEHNRLYWYRQTLGQGPEFLTYFQNEAQLEKSRLLSDRFSAERPKGSFSTLEIQRTEQGDSAMYLCASSLAQGQRETQYFGPGTRLLVL.

The gene calls are TRBV2 and TRBJ2-2, with 12 bases identical to TRBD1. Germline CDR1 and CDR2: SNHLY and FYNNEI. CDR3 length equals 16 residues. The trim removed 6 bases at V and 6 bases at J, leaving 8 bases unmatched. The CDR3 spells CASRRGTGGKSGELFF. CDR3 nucleotide sequence: TGTGCCAGCAGGCGCGGGACAGGGGGCAAATCCGGGGAGCTGTTTTTT.

V usage is TRBV7-6 and J usage is TRBJ2-7; 12 positions agree with TRBD1. CDR1 and CDR2 (germline): SGHVS, FNYEAQ. V trimming: 5 bases; J trimming: 3 bases; junction bases outside the gene matches: 5. There are 15 residues in the CDR3. CDR3 nucleotides: TGTGCCAGCAGCCTCGGGACAGGGGGCCACTACGAGCAGTACTTC. Protein sequence: CASSLGTGGHYEQYF.

This clonotype was found many times. The chain recombines TRBV7-2 with TRBJ2-7, with TRBD2 identical over 8 bases. Germline V lookup: CDR1 SGHTA, CDR2 FQGNSA. The CDR3 sequence is 15 residues long. V gave up 2 bases and J gave up 2 bases; unmatched junction bases: 5. The CDR3 nucleotides read TGTGCCAGCAGCTTACTCACTAGCGGAACCTACGAGCAGTACTTC. As protein: CASSLLTSGTYEQYF.

The chain uses TRBV7-6 and TRBJ1-5, with a weak D call TRBD1 (6 bases). Trimming removed 1 base at V and 3 bases at J, with 10 bases between. This CDR3 has 15 residues. CDR1 and CDR2 (germline): SGHVS, FNYEAQ. The CDR3 DNA follows: TGTGCCAGCAGCTTAGACAGGGACCCCAATCAGCCCCAGCATTTT. Amino acid sequence: CASSLDRDPNQPQHF. The variable domain in full, completed from reference TRBV7-6 and TRBJ1-5, reads GAGVSQSPRYKVTKRGQDVALRCDPISGHVSLYWYRQALGQGPEFLTYFNYEAQQDKSGLPNDRFSAERPEGSISTLTIQRTEQRDSAMYRCASSLDRDPNQPQHFGDGTRLSIL.

This clonotype was seen more than once but under ten times. Here the CDR3 reads CASSSYPTDGYTF. The DNA of the CDR3 is TGTGCCAGCAGTTCCTACCCGACGGATGGCTACACCTTC. This chain uses TRBV27 with TRBJ1-2; D gene uncertain. CDR3 length equals 13 residues. CDR1 and CDR2 from the germline V gene are MNHEY and SMNVEV (reference sequence). V lost 4 bases, J lost 6 bases, and 12 bases lay in between.

On this clonotype: One end of the junction varies from germline; a read error may be responsible. The rearrangement joins TRBV6-6 to TRBJ1-1, with D possibly being TRBD1 (6 bases). The CDR3 spans 17 residues. CDR1 and CDR2 (germline): MNHNY, SVGAGI (reference sequence). The DNA of the CDR3 is TGTGTCAGCAGTTACTCACCCCCGCAGGGGAGCAACACTGAAGCTTTCTTT. Its protein is CVSSYSPPQGSNTEAFF.